These 25 T cell receptor beta chains were all obtained from the same sample, sequenced in a study of blood T cell repertoires in COVID-19. Data came from immunoSEQ multiplex PCR; TCRdb stores just in-frame clones and leaves some out. The table lists tens of thousands of clones, 75% to 85% of them singletons. Sequenced: peripheral blood. All receptors derive from a human donor in a cohort sampled during active COVID-19.

The V and J genes are TRBV25-1 and TRBJ1-1; D possibly corresponds to TRBD1 (5 bases). CDR3 size: 11 residues. Trimming pared 6 bases from V and 10 bases from J, leaving 12 bases between. Germline CDR1 is MGHDK and CDR2 is SYGVNS. DNA of the CDR3: TGTGCCAGCAGCGCCCACGGGGGAGCTTTCTTT. It encodes CASSAHGGAFF.

The gene calls are TRBV7-2 and TRBJ1-4, with 12 positions matching TRBD1. Germline CDR1 SGHTA, CDR2 FQGNSA. The CDR3 totals 16 residues. V shed 7 bases and J 4 bases; nucleotides not matched to a gene: 7. CDR3 loop: CASTRGQGAVNEKLFF. The CDR3 nucleotides read TGTGCCAGCACCCGGGGACAGGGGGCGGTTAATGAAAAACTGTTTTTT. Looking up the rest from reference TRBV7-2 and TRBJ1-4 gives the full variable domain: GAGVSQSPSNKVTEKGKDVELRCDPISGHTALYWYRQSLGQGLEFLIYFQGNSAPDKSGLPSDRFSAERTGGSVSTLTIQRTQQEDSAVYLCASTRGQGAVNEKLFFGSGTQLSVL.

The chain recombines TRBV5-4 with TRBJ1-1; no firm D call. Germline V gives CDR1 SGHNT, CDR2 YYREEE (reference sequence). There are 15 residues in the CDR3. Trimming stripped 0 bases from V and 0 bases from J, with 9 bases between. The CDR3 reads CASSLGWSMNTEAFF. CDR3 sequence (DNA): TGTGCCAGCAGCTTGGGTTGGAGCATGAACACTGAAGCTTTCTTT.

This chain connects TRBV7-3 to TRBJ1-1; TRBD1 matches 7 bases. J lost 7 bases, V lost 5 bases, and 10 bases had no gene match. The CDR3 consists of 14 residues. Germline loops: CDR1 SGHTA, CDR2 FQGTGA. The CDR3 region is CASSVGRGLGEAFF. The CDR3 coding sequence is TGTGCCAGCAGCGTCGGTAGGGGGCTTGGTGAAGCTTTCTTT.

This rearrangement joins TRBV6-5 to TRBJ2-7; D might be TRBD2 (5 bases). The CDR3 loop spans 14 amino acids. CDR1 and CDR2 (germline): MNHEY, SVGAGI. The V and J ends lost 6 bases and 3 bases respectively, with 15 bases between them. The DNA for the CDR3 is TGTGCCAGCAGCCTCGGACTTCTTAACTACGAGCAGTACTTC. Protein: CASSLGLLNYEQYF.

The rearrangement uses TRBV18 and TRBJ2-7, with 10 bases matching TRBD1. This CDR3 is 14 amino acids long. The germline V gene has CDR1 KGHSH and CDR2 LQKENI. V was clipped by 5 bases and J by 6 bases; unmatched bases: 7. DNA of the CDR3: TGTGCCAGCTCAGCCGGGACAGGGGTAATCGAGCAGTACTTC. Its translation is CASSAGTGVIEQYF.

This chain connects TRBV29-1 to TRBJ1-3; TRBD1 agrees at 8 bases. This CDR3 is built from 12 residues. Germline lookup yields CDR1 SQVTM and CDR2 ANQGSEA. V dropped 7 bases and J dropped 3; count of bases not matched to a gene: 2. In DNA, the CDR3 is TGCAGCGGTACAGGGGGTGGAAACACCATATATTTT. Translation: CSGTGGGNTIYF.

This chain connects TRBV14 to TRBJ2-1; 9 bases match TRBD1. Unmatched junction bases numbered 25, after V lost 4 bases and J lost 9 bases. This CDR3 spans 20 amino acids. Germline V gene data show CDR1 as SGHDN and CDR2 as FVKESK. CDR3 in amino acids: CASSPGKGPLAGTGKGEQFF. For the CDR3, the DNA is TGTGCCAGCAGCCCCGGTAAAGGACCGCTCGCCGGGACAGGGAAGGGTGAGCAGTTCTTC.

The chain is built from TRBV4-3 and TRBJ1-4, with D possibly being TRBD1 (5 bases). V was cut by 1 base and J by 8 bases, with 11 bases left in between. The CDR3 contains 14 residues. Germline CDR1 and CDR2: LGHNA and YSLEER. CDR3 sequence: CASSQASRGEKLFF. The CDR3 DNA reads TGCGCCAGCAGCCAAGCCTCCCGGGGGGAAAAACTGTTTTTT.

This chain links TRBV5-5 with TRBJ2-1; weak D call: TRBD1 (7 bases). Germline V gene sequence: CDR1 SGHKS, CDR2 YYEKEE (reference sequence). The V end lost 2 bases, the J end lost 4 bases, and 22 bases lay between the germline ends. CDR3 length: 18 residues. CDR3 residues: CASSFTELRGDLYNEQFF. In DNA, the CDR3 is TGTGCCAGCAGCTTTACAGAGCTCAGGGGGGATTTATACAATGAGCAGTTCTTC.

The chain links TRBV12-5 to TRBJ2-2; D remains ambiguous. Deletions cut 6 bases from V and 3 bases from J, with 5 bases between. CDR3 length equals 12 residues. Germline V CDR1 and CDR2: LGHNT, FRNRAP. DNA for the CDR3: TGTGCTAGTGGGGTAGACACCGGGGAGCTGTTTTTT. Protein product: CASGVDTGELFF.

V gene TRBV7-2 combines with J gene TRBJ2-2, with unresolved D. The CDR3 sequence is 15 residues long. V dropped 2 bases and J dropped 6 bases, with 13 bases sitting between them. The germline gives CDR1 SGHTA, CDR2 FQGNSA. The CDR3 loop reads CASSLSYPDSGELFF. The CDR3 DNA is TGTGCCAGCAGCTTATCTTACCCAGATTCCGGGGAGCTGTTTTTT.

The genes are TRBV19 and TRBJ2-7; a possible D gene is TRBD2 (5 bases). The germline V and J ends were trimmed by 0 bases and 6 bases, with 18 bases remaining between them. The CDR3 sequence is 16 residues long. The V gene's germline CDR1 is LNHDA and CDR2 SQIVND (reference sequence). CDR3 nucleotide sequence: TGTGCCAGTAGTATAGAGCCACAGAGAGGGCGCGCCGAGCAGTACTTC. Translation: CASSIEPQRGRAEQYF.

The genes are TRBV5-1 and TRBJ1-6; 12 bases match TRBD1. J gave up 5 bases and V 4 bases, and 10 bases lay outside the gene matches. Germline V gives CDR1 SGHRS, CDR2 YFSETQ. This CDR3 region has 18 residues. CDR3 sequence reads: CASSMGQGAWKDNSPLHF. Written as DNA, the CDR3 is TGCGCCAGCAGCATGGGACAGGGGGCATGGAAGGATAATTCACCCCTCCACTTT.

This chain connects TRBV4-1 to TRBJ2-1; 8 bases match TRBD2. Germline CDR1 is MGHRA and CDR2 is YSYEKL. V shed 4 bases, J shed 0 bases, and the junction held 11 bases outside the gene matches. This CDR3 spans 18 amino acids. The CDR3 is CASSRLTSDSSSYNEQFF. The CDR3 bases are TGCGCCAGCAGCCGCCTGACTAGCGACTCCAGCTCCTACAATGAGCAGTTCTTC.

This clone was recorded once. The chain has TRBV7-3 and TRBJ2-2; 7 bases fit TRBD2. The CDR3 runs 16 residues. CDR1 and CDR2 from the germline V gene are SGHTA and FQGTGA. The V gene end was trimmed by 4 bases and the J gene end by 4 bases; junction bases not matched to a gene: 9. CDR3 in amino acids: CASSSQAGATTGELFF. CDR3 nucleotides: TGTGCCAGCAGCTCCCAGGCGGGAGCGACCACCGGGGAGCTGTTTTTT.

The chain employs TRBV2 and TRBJ2-2, with 8 bases that match TRBD2. The ends lost 6 bases at V and 7 bases at J; junction bases unmatched: 10. From germline, CDR1 is SNHLY and CDR2 FYNNEI. The CDR3 spans 15 residues. The chain's CDR3 is CASRGTSGIRGELFF. The CDR3 DNA is TGTGCCAGCAGGGGGACTAGTGGGATCCGCGGGGAGCTGTTTTTT.

The chain recombines TRBV4-1 with TRBJ1-2; 7 nucleotides align to TRBD1. There are 15 residues in the CDR3. After removal of 3 bases from V and 4 bases from J, the junction contained 8 bases not matched to a gene. Per the germline V gene, CDR1 is MGHRA and CDR2 is YSYEKL. This chain's CDR3 is CASSHQNRGSYGYTF. For the CDR3, the DNA is TGCGCCAGCAGCCACCAAAACAGGGGTAGCTATGGCTACACCTTC.

This sequence joins TRBV27 and TRBJ2-6, with TRBD1 matching 9 bases. The CDR3 length is 18 residues. The germline gives CDR1 MNHEY, CDR2 SMNVEV (reference sequence). Trimming at V came to 7 bases and at J to 3 bases, leaving 13 bases not matched to a gene. The CDR3 region is CASTPAGTGRDGANVLTF. DNA of the CDR3: TGTGCCAGCACCCCTGCCGGGACAGGGAGAGATGGGGCCAACGTCCTGACTTTC. The whole variable domain, remainder taken from reference TRBV27 and TRBJ2-6, is EAQVTQNPRYLITVTGKKLTVTCSQNMNHEYMSWYRQDPGLGLRQIYYSMNVEVTDKGDVPEGYKVSRKEKRNFPLILESPSPNQTSLYFCASTPAGTGRDGANVLTFGAGSRLTVL.

The genes are TRBV6-1 and TRBJ2-1; D is unclear. CDR1 MNHNS and CDR2 SASEGT come from the germline V gene. The V end lost 3 bases, the J end lost 4 bases, and 13 bases lay between the germline ends. The CDR3 extends over 15 amino acids. In DNA, the CDR3 is TGTGCCAGCAGTGAGACGGTACAGCATTACAATGAGCAGTTCTTC. Encoded protein: CASSETVQHYNEQFF.

The V gene is TRBV9, the J gene TRBJ1-5, with a possible D match to TRBD1 (5 bases). V was trimmed by 4 bases and J by 2 bases, leaving 19 bases between them. Germline V CDR1 and CDR2: SGDLS, YYNGEE. CDR3 length equals 17 residues. The CDR3 spells CASSPGVGGTGNQPQHF. CDR3 in DNA: TGTGCCAGCAGCCCCGGGGTCGGGGGAACAGGCAATCAGCCCCAGCATTTT.

The chain uses TRBV18 and TRBJ2-7; TRBD1 might be the D (5 bases). This CDR3 contains 12 residues. V lost 6 bases, J lost 0 bases, and 6 bases lay in between. In germline, CDR1 is KGHSH, CDR2 LQKENI. CDR3 DNA: TGTGCCAGCTCCGACAGCTCCTACGAGCAGTACTTC. Protein product: CASSDSSYEQYF.

The V and J genes are TRBV7-9 and TRBJ1-4, with D possibly being TRBD1 (5 bases). The germline V gene encodes CDR1 SEHNR and CDR2 FQNEAQ (reference sequence). The CDR3 is 14 amino acids. Between the trimmed V and J ends, which lost 4 bases and 10 bases, there was a span of 16 bases. The CDR3 sequence is CASSYTGNLGKLFF. The DNA for the CDR3 is TGTGCCAGCAGCTATACAGGAAACCTCGGAAAACTGTTTTTT. The full variable domain, completed using reference TRBV7-9 and TRBJ1-4, is DTGVSQNPRHKITKRGQNVTFRCDPISEHNRLYWYRQTLGQGPEFLTYFQNEAQLEKSRLLSDRFSAERPKGSFSTLEIQRTEQGDSAMYLCASSYTGNLGKLFFGSGTQLSVL.

This chain joins TRBV6-5 and TRBJ2-7; the D gene is possibly TRBD1 (5 bases). This CDR3 contains 12 residues. CDR1 MNHEY and CDR2 SVGAGI come from the germline V gene. Trimming cost V 7 bases and J 2 bases, with 9 bases left between them. This chain's CDR3 is CASTGQTYEQYF. Written as DNA, the CDR3 is TGTGCCAGCACAGGGCAGACCTACGAGCAGTACTTC.

A single count supports this clone. The rearrangement uses TRBV14 and TRBJ1-4; no clear D gene. Germline CDR1 and CDR2: SGHDN and FVKESK. The V gene lost 0 bases and the J gene lost 8 bases, with 13 bases spanning the gap. CDR3 length: 15 residues. The CDR3 DNA is TGTGCCAGCAGCCAAGAAGGCGGAGCCGGAGAAAAACTGTTTTTT. Translating it yields CASSQEGGAGEKLFF.